This TCR beta chain was captured in a study of OX40 agonist ivuxolimab in advanced cancers. Study-wide results and caveats: The study found among the lowest clonal expansion in partial responders at 0.1-3.0 mg/kg.

There are a few counts of this clone. Its target is unknown. This table comes from immunoSEQ multiplex PCR, and its TCRdb copy is limited to in-frame clones, with some not included. The sample holds fewer than 65,000 clones, nearly 90% seen once. V shed 6 bases and J shed 1 base, with 9 bases lying between them. The CDR3 extends over 14 amino acids. The germline V gene encodes CDR1 WNHNN and CDR2 SYGVQD (reference sequence). The source was CD4+ or CD8+ T cells sorted from blood, collected in a trial of the OX40 agonist ivuxolimab. The sequence was obtained from an adult with an advanced solid tumor such as melanoma, head and neck, liver or kidney cancer. The genes are TRBV10-1 and TRBJ2-2, with D perhaps matching TRBD1 (6 bases). CDR3 in DNA: TGCGCCAGCAGGAAGGACAGGAACACCGGGGAGCTGTTTTTT. This encodes CASRKDRNTGELFF.